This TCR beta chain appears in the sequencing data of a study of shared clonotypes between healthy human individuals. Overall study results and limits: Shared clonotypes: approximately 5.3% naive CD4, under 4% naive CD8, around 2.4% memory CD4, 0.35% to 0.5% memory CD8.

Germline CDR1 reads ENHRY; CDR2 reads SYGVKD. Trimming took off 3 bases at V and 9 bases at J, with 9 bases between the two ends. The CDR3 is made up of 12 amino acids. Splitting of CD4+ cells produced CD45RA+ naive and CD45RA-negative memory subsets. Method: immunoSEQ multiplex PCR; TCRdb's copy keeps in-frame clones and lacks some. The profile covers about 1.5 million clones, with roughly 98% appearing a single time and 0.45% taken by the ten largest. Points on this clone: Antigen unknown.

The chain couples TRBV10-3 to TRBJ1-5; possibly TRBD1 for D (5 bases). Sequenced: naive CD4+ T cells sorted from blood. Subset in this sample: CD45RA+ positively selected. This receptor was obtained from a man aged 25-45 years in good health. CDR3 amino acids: CAISDPGTPQHF. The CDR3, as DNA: TGTGCCATCAGTGATCCCGGGACGCCCCAGCATTTT.